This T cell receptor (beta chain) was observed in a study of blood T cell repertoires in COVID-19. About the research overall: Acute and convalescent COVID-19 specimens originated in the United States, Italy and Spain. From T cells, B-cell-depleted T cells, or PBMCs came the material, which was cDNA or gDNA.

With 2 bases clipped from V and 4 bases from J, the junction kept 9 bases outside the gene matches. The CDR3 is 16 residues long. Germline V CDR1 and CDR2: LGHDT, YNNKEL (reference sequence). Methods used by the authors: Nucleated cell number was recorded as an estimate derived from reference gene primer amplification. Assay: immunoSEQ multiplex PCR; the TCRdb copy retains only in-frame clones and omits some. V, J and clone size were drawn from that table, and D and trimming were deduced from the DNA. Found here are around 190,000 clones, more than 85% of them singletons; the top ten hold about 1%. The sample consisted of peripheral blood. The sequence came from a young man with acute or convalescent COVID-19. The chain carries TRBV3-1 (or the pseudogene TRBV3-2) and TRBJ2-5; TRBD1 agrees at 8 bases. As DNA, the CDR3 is TGTGCCAGCAGCCAATTGGGAGGACAGGGACGAGAGACCCAGTACTTC. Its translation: CASSQLGGQGRETQYF.